The clone carrying this T cell receptor (beta chain) showed up just a few times. Its antigen is unidentified. The entry originates in a study of blood T cells in healthy people across ages. Broader study findings: Lack of knowledge of donor CMV status possibly confounded expanded clonotype changes. Comparison with aged donors showed that long-lived donors had more naive CD4+ cells and higher diversity.

The V and J ends lost 1 base and 7 bases respectively, with 10 bases between them. This CDR3 comprises 13 residues. Germline CDR1 SGHTA, CDR2 FQGNSA. The use of a sample-barcoded 5' primer and a J-beta primer mix characterized a second PCR of about 7 to 12 cycles. CDR3-containing paired-end reads numbering at least 2.5 million came from each sample. In TCRdb, the 5' RACE reads were re-called with MiXCR into one record per CDR3 protein. In the table there are 910,000 or so distinct CDR3 sequences, roughly half of which are singletons. The clonotype originates from an older woman in good health. Sequencing was performed on blood. This chain uses TRBV7-2 with TRBJ1-1; unclear D gene. CDR3 in amino acids: CASSLVASHEAFF. CDR3 bases: TGTGCCAGCAGCTTAGTTGCCAGTCATGAAGCTTTCTTT. Variable domain in full (rest from reference TRBV7-2 and TRBJ1-1): GAGVSQSPSNKVTEKGKDVELRCDPISGHTALYWYRQSLGQGLEFLIYFQGNSAPDKSGLPSDRFSAERTGGSVSTLTIQRTQQEDSAVYLCASSLVASHEAFFGQGTRLTVV.